This T cell receptor beta chain comes out of a study of T cell repertoires in cytomegalovirus infection. This clonotype came up a few times. The antigen is unknown. TCRdb ran MiXCR on the reads and lists one entry per CDR3 protein. The sample consists of 300,000 to 400,000 distinct CDR3 sequences, 25% to 30% of them appearing once. Source: cultured PBMCs, taken from culture after CMV antigen stimulation. This receptor was identified in a human donor in good health (CMV status not recorded). Some clones in this sample may be carry-over from other donors' samples.

This chain's CDR3 is CASSDYRAPNTEAFF. The DNA for the CDR3 is TGTGCCAGCAGTGATTATCGGGCCCCGAACACTGAAGCTTTCTTT. The V call is TRBV25-1, the J call TRBJ1-1, with no clear D. CDR1 and CDR2 from the germline V gene are MGHDK and SYGVNS. The V end lost 3 bases, the J end lost 1 base, and 12 bases lay between the germline ends. The CDR3 consists of 15 residues.